This TCR beta chain was retrieved from a study of Graves' ophthalmopathy and Graves' hyperthyroidism. Study-level points and caveats: A classifier, a 13-signature model, separated ophthalmopathy from stable hyperthyroidism with approximately 88% sensitivity and less than 83% specificity.

Amplified material comprised TCR beta CDR3 regions derived from RNA transcripts. First-round RT-PCR relied on HTBI primers, and a second-round multiplex PCR came next. MiXCR was run by TCRdb on the multiplex PCR reads, yielding one entry per CDR3 protein. The data contain over a million distinct CDR3 sequences, less than 45% of them singletons. V lost 8 bases, J lost 0 bases, and 19 bases lay in between. CDR3 length equals 16 residues. To note about this clonotype: Its cognate antigen is unknown.

The V gene is TRBV12-3 or TRBV12-4, the J gene TRBJ2-5, with D perhaps TRBD1 (6 bases). The sample comprised peripheral blood or thyroid tissue (not recorded which). The sequence came from an adult man with Graves' hyperthyroidism. CDR3 loop: CASGDGPRGYQETQYF. Written as DNA, the CDR3 is TGTGCCAGCGGCGATGGGCCGAGGGGGTACCAAGAGACCCAGTACTTC.